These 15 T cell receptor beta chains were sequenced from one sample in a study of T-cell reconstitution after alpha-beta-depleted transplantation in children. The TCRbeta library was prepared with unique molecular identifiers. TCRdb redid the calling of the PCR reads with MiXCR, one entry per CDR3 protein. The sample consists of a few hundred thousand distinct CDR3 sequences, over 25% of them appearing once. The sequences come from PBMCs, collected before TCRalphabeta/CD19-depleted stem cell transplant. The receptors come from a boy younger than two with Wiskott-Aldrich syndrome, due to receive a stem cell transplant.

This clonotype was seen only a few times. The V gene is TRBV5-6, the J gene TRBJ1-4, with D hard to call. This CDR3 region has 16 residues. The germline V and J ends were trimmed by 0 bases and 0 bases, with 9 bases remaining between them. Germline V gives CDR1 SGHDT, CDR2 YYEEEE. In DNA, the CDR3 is TGTGCCAGCAGCTTGGGACCCCCCGCAACTAATGAAAAACTGTTTTTT. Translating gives CASSLGPPATNEKLFF.

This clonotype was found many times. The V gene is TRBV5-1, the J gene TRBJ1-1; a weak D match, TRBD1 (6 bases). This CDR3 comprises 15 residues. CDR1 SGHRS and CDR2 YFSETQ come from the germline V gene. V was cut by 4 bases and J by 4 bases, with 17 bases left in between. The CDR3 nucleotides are TGCGCCAGCAGCGCCCCCGGGAAAGGGGGCACTGAAGCTTTCTTT. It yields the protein CASSAPGKGGTEAFF.

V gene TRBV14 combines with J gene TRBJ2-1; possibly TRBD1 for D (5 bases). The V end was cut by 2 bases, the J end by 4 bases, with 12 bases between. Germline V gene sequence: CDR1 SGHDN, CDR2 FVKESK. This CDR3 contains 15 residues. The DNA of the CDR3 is TGTGCCAGCAGCCAATTAGGGGCTCTGTACAATGAGCAGTTCTTC. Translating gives CASSQLGALYNEQFF.

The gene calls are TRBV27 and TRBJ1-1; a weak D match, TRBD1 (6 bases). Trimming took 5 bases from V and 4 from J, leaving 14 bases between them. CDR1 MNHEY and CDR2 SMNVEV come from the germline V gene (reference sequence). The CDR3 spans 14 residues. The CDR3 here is CASSLQGRGTEAFF. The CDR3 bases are TGTGCCAGCAGTCTACAGGGTCGCGGCACTGAAGCTTTCTTT.

In nucleotides, the CDR3 is TGTGCCAGCAGCCAATCCCTAGCGGGAGGGCGCTACAATGAGCAGTTCTTC. Translation: CASSQSLAGGRYNEQFF. The chain is built from TRBV14 and TRBJ2-1; the match to TRBD2 covers 12 bases. Germline CDR1 SGHDN, CDR2 FVKESK. The CDR3 is 17 residues long. With 2 bases clipped from V and 3 bases from J, the junction kept 5 bases outside the gene matches.

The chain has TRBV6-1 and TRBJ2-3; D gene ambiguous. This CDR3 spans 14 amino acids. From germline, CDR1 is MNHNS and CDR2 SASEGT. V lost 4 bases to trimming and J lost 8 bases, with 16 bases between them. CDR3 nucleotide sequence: TGTGCCAGCAGTGCGCTAGTTACCGTCGGTACGCAGTATTTT. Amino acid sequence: CASSALVTVGTQYF.

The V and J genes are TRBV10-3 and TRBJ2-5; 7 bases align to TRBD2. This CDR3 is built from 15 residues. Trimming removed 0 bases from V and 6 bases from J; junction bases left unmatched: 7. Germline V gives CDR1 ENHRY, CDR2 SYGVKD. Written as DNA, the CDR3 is TGTGCCATCAGTGAGTCCCCGGGGGGAGGACAGACCCAGTACTTC. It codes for CAISESPGGGQTQYF.

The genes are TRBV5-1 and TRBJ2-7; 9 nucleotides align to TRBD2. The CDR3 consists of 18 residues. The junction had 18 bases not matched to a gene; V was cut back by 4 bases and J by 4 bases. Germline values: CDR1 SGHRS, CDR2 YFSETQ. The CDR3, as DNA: TGCGCCAGCAGCCCGTTCGGAAGGGCGGGAGGGCCCGTTTACGAGCAGTACTTC. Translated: CASSPFGRAGGPVYEQYF. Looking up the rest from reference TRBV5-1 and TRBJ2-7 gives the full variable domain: KAGVTQTPRYLIKTRGQQVTLSCSPISGHRSVSWYQQTPGQGLQFLFEYFSETQRNKGNFPGRFSGRQFSNSRSEMNVSTLELGDSALYLCASSPFGRAGGPVYEQYFGPGTRLTVT.

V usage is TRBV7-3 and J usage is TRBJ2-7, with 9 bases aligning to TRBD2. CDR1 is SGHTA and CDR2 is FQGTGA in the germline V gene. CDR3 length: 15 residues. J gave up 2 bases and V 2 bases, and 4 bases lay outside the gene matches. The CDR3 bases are TGTGCCAGCAGCTTACAGGCGGGAGGGACCTACGAGCAGTACTTC. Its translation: CASSLQAGGTYEQYF.

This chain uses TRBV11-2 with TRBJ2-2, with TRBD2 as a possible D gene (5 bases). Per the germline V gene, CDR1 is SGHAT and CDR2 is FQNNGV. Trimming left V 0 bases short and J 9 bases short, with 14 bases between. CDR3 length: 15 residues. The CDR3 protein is CASSLDLAGRWELFF. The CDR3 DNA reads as TGTGCCAGCAGCTTAGATCTAGCTGGAAGGTGGGAGCTGTTTTTT.

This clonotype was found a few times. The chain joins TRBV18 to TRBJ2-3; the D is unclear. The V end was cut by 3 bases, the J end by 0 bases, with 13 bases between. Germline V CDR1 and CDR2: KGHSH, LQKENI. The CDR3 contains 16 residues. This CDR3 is CASSPQWNPSTDTQYF. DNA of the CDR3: TGTGCCAGCTCACCCCAGTGGAACCCAAGCACAGATACGCAGTATTTT.

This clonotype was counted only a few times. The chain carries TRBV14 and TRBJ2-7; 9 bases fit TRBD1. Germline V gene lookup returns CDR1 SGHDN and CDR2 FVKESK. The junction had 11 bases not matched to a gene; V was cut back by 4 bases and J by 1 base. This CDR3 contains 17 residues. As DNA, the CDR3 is TGTGCCAGCAGCCTCTCCTGGGGACAGGGATCATCCTACGAGCAGTACTTC. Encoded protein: CASSLSWGQGSSYEQYF.

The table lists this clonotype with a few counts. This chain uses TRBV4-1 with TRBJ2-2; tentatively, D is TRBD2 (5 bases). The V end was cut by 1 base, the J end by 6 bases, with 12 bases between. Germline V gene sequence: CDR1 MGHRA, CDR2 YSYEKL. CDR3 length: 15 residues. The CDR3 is CASSQAPAGSGELFF. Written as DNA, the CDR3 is TGCGCCAGCAGCCAAGCACCTGCGGGTTCCGGGGAGCTGTTTTTT.

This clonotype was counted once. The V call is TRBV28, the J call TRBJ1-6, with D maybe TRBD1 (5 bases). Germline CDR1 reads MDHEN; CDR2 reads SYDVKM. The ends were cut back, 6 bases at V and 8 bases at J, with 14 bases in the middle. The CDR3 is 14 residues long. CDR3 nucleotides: TGTGCCAGCAGCCCCCCGGGGGTCGATTCACCCCTCCACTTT. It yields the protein CASSPPGVDSPLHF.

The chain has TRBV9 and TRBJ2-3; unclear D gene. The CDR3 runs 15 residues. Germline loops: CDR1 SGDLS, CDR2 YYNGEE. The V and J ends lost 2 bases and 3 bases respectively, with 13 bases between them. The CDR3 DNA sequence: TGTGCCAGCAGCGTCTCCTTTGGTAGGACAGATACGCAGTATTTT. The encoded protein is CASSVSFGRTDTQYF.